This TCR beta chain is drawn from a study of CD8 T cells in ankylosing spondylitis. This clonotype was seen repeatedly, ten times or more. What it binds is not known. Broader study findings: Matched synovial fluid from ankylosing spondylitis patients was reported to be enriched for disease-linked clones. In the blood and synovial fluid of reactive arthritis, some motif variants had been previously reported. Seemingly characteristic of ankylosing spondylitis blood was a TCR beta motif consisting of 7 or 8 highly homologous variants.

Making use of molecular barcodes, quantitative 5'-RACE generated TCR beta libraries. TCRdb reprocessed the 5' RACE reads via MiXCR and lists one record per CDR3 protein. The sample lists 500,000 to 650,000 distinct CDR3 sequences; about 5.7% were seen once. The sequence was obtained from a male donor with ankylosing spondylitis. The sample consisted of blood, either unsorted or a sorted T cell fraction (not recorded which).

Written as DNA, the CDR3 is TGTGCCAGCAGCCCCGGGGGGGTTATAGCCAAAAACATTCAGTACTTC. As protein: CASSPGGVIAKNIQYF. The chain has TRBV9 and TRBJ2-4; 8 positions match TRBD2. The CDR3 consists of 16 residues. Germline assignment: CDR1 SGDLS and CDR2 YYNGEE. The J segment lost 0 bases and the V segment lost 4 bases, leaving 6 bases of the junction unmatched. Together with reference TRBV9 and TRBJ2-4, the CDR3 gives the full variable domain: DSGVTQTPKHLITATGQRVTLRCSPRSGDLSVYWYQQSLDQGLQFLIQYYNGEERAKGNILERFSAQQFPDLHSELNLSSLELGDSALYFCASSPGGVIAKNIQYFGAGTRLSVL.